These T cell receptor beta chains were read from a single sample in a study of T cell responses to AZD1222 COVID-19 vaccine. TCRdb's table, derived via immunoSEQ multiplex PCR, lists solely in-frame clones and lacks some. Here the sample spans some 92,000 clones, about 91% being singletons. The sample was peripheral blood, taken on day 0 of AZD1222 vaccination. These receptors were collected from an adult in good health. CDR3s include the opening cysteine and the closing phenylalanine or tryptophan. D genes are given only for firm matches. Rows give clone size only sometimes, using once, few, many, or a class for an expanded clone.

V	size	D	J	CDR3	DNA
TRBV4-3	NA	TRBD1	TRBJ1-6	CASSYRGSPLHF	TGCGCCAGCAGCTACAGGGGTTCACCCCTCCACTTT
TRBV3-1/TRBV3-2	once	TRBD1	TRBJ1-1	CASSQNRGGTEAFF	TGTGCCAGCAGCCAAAACAGGGGGGGCACTGAAGCTTTCTTT
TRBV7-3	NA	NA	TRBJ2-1	CASSLRFEGEQFF	TGTGCCAGCAGCTTAAGGTTCGAGGGTGAGCAGTTCTTC
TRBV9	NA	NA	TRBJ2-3	CASSVGAGVSDTQYF	TGTGCCAGCAGCGTAGGGGCGGGTGTTTCAGATACGCAGTATTTT
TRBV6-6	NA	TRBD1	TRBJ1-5	CASRGQGNQPQHF	TGTGCCAGCAGGGGACAGGGGAATCAGCCCCAGCATTTT
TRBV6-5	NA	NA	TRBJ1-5	CATSDLGHQPQHF	TGTGCCACCTCGGACCTAGGCCACCAGCCCCAGCATTTT
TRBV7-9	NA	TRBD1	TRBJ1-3	CASSLRQGRENTIYF	TGTGCCAGCAGCCTTAGACAGGGCCGGGAAAACACCATATATTTT
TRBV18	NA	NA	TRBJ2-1	CASSPYVGEANEQFF	TGTGCCAGCTCACCATATGTGGGGGAGGCGAATGAGCAGTTCTTC
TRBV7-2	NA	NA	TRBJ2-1	CASSLVAGLPNEQFF	TGTGCCAGCAGCTTAGTAGCAGGCCTACCCAATGAGCAGTTCTTC
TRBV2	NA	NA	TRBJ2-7	CASTGSSDEQYF	TGTGCCAGCACGGGATCATCCGACGAGCAGTACTTC
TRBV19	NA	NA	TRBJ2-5	CASRLTGPPETQYF	TGTGCCAGTAGACTTACCGGGCCCCCGGAGACCCAGTACTTC
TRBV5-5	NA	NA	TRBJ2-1	CASSPPGGGYLEQFF	TGTGCCAGCAGCCCCCCCGGGGGCGGCTACCTGGAGCAGTTCTTC
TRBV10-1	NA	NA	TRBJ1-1	CASSSWGRRINTEAFF	TGCGCCAGCAGTTCCTGGGGGCGAAGGATAAACACTGAAGCTTTCTTT
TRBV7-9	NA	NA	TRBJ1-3	CASRDQGSGNTIYF	TGTGCCAGCAGGGACCAGGGGTCCGGAAACACCATATATTTT
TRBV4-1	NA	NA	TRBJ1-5	CASSQSQLDNQPQHF	TGCGCCAGCAGCCAATCACAGCTTGACAATCAGCCCCAGCATTTT
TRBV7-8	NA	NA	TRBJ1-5	CASSPGQNSNQPQHF	TGTGCCAGCAGCCCCGGACAGAATAGCAATCAGCCCCAGCATTTT
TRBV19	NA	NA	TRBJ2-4	CASSIWVRTKNIQYF	TGTGCCAGTAGTATCTGGGTAAGGACCAAAAACATTCAGTACTTC
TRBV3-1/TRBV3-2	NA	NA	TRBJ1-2	CASSQSKFGYTF	TGTGCCAGCAGCCAGAGTAAATTTGGCTACACCTTC
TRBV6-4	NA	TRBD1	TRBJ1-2	CASSATGGKGYGYTF	TGTGCCAGCAGTGCGACAGGGGGGAAGGGTTATGGCTACACCTTC
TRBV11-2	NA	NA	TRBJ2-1	CASSLVGLRGNEQFF	TGTGCCAGCAGCTTAGTGGGCTTACGGGGCAATGAGCAGTTCTTC
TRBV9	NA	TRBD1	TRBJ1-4	CASSTTGGVNEKLFF	TGTGCCAGCAGCACGACAGGGGGGGTAAATGAAAAACTGTTTTTT
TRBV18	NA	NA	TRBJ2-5	CASSGQETQYF	TGTGCCAGCTCGGGGCAAGAGACCCAGTACTTC
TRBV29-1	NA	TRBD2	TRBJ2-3	CSVERGTRASTDTQYF	TGCAGCGTTGAACGTGGGACTAGAGCTAGCACAGATACGCAGTATTTT
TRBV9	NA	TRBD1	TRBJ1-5	CASSEGQSRQPQHF	TGTGCCAGCAGCGAGGGACAGTCAAGACAGCCCCAGCATTTT
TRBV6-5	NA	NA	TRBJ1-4	CASRMGERGEKLFF	TGTGCCAGCAGGATGGGGGAGAGGGGCGAAAAACTGTTTTTT